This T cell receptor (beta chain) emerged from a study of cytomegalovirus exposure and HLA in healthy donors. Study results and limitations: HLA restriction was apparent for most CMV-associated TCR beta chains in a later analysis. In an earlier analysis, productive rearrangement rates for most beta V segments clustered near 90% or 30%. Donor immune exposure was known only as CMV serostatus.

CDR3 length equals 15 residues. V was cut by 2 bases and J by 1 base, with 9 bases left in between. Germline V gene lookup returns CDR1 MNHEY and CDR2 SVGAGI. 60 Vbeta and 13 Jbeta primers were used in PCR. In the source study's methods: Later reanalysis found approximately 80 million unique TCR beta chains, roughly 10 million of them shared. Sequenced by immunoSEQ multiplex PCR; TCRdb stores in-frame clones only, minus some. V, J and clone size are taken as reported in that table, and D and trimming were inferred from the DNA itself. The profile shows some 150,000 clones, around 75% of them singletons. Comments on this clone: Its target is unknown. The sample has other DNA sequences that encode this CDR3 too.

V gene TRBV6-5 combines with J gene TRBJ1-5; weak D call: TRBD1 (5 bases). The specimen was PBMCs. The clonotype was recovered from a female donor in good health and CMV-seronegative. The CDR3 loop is CASSYRQGSNQPQHF. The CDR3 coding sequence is TGTGCCAGCAGTTACCGGCAGGGCAGCAATCAGCCCCAGCATTTT.